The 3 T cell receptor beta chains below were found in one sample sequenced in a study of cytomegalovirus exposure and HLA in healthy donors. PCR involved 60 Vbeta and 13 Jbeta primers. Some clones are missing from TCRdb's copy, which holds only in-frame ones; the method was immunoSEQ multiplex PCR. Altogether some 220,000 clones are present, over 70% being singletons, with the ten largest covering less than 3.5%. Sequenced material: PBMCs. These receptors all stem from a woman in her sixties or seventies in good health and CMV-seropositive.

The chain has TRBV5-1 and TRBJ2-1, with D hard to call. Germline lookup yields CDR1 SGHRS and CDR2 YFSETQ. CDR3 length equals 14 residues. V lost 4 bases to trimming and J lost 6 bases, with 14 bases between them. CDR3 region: CASSPRPRGNEQFF. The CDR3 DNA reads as TGCGCCAGCAGCCCCCGGCCCCGAGGCAATGAGCAGTTCTTC.

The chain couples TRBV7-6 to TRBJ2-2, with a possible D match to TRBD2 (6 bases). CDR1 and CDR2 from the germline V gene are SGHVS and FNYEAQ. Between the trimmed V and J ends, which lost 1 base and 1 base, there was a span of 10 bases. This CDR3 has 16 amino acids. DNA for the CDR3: TGTGCCAGCAGCTTAGGTCCCGGGGGGAACACCGGGGAGCTGTTTTTT. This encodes CASSLGPGGNTGELFF.

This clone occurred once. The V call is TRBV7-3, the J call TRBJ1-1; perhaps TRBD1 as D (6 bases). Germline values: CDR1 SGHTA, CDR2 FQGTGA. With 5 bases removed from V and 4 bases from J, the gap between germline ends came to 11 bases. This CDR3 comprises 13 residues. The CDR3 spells CASSRGGLTEAFF. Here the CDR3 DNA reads TGTGCCAGCAGCCGGGGGGGGCTCACTGAAGCTTTCTTT. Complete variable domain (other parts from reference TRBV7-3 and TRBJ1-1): GAGVSQTPSNKVTEKGKYVELRCDPISGHTALYWYRQSLGQGPEFLIYFQGTGAADDSGLPNDRFFAVRPEGSVSTLKIQRTERGDSAVYLCASSRGGLTEAFFGQGTRLTVV.